The 15 T cell receptor beta chains below were found in one sample sequenced in a study of shared clonotypes between healthy human individuals (dated by TCRdb to 2018 to 2021). The library relied on the immunoSEQ multiplex PCR assay. The immuneACCESS repertoire file appears here via TCRdb, limited to in-frame rearrangements. These files lack a portion of the clones; in checked studies, under half of the deficit traces to unresolved V genes, and the cause of the others is not known. Within this sample are over a million clones, with roughly 96% of them counted one time only. The top ten hold 1.2% of the sample. Specimen: naive CD4+ T cells sorted from blood. This specimen's cell subset or site label, interpreted: CD45RA+ positively selected. The receptors were gathered from a man aged 25-45 years in good health.

This CDR3 is CASSAGTSPIYEQYF. Here the CDR3 DNA reads TGTGCCAGCAGCGCGGGGACTAGTCCTATCTACGAGCAGTACTTC. The chain combines TRBV9 with TRBJ2-7; 8 positions match TRBD2. After removal of 3 bases from V and 3 bases from J, the junction contained 8 bases not matched to a gene. CDR3 size: 15 residues. Germline loops: CDR1 SGDLS, CDR2 YYNGEE.

This chain joins TRBV19 and TRBJ1-3, with unresolved D. The CDR3 covers 13 residues. CDR1 and CDR2 (germline): LNHDA, SQIVND (reference sequence). Between the trimmed V and J ends, which lost 9 bases and 3 bases, there was a span of 12 bases. CDR3 coding DNA: TGTGCCAGCCCGGACCTGGGTGGAAACACCATATATTTT. Protein sequence: CASPDLGGNTIYF.

This sequence joins TRBV7-2 and TRBJ1-1; D is ambiguous. Trimming took off 5 bases at V and 7 bases at J, with 14 bases between the two ends. Germline CDR1 SGHTA, CDR2 FQGNSA. This CDR3 contains 13 residues. The CDR3 spells CASSLGPPFEAFF. The DNA of the CDR3 is TGTGCCAGCAGCCTTGGGCCCCCTTTTGAAGCTTTCTTT.

The CDR3 reads CASSLGTGGSRSNQPQHF. In nucleotides, the CDR3 is TGTGCCAGCAGCTTGGGGACAGGGGGCTCTCGGAGCAATCAGCCCCAGCATTTT. This chain links TRBV5-5 with TRBJ1-5; TRBD1 aligns across 11 bases. This CDR3 is 18 amino acids long. V lost 0 bases and J lost 1; bases outside the gene matches: 6. CDR1 and CDR2 (germline): SGHKS, YYEKEE (reference sequence). The variable domain in full, with the rest retrieved from reference TRBV5-5 and TRBJ1-5, is DAGVTQSPTHLIKTRGQQVTLRCSPISGHKSVSWYQQVLGQGPQFIFQYYEKEERGRGNFPDRFSARQFPNYSSELNVNALLLGDSALYLCASSLGTGGSRSNQPQHFGDGTRLSIL.

This chain joins TRBV9 and TRBJ1-1, with D hard to call. V was pared by 4 bases and J by 4 bases, with 14 bases between. Per the germline V gene, CDR1 is SGDLS and CDR2 is YYNGEE. This CDR3 is 14 amino acids long. In DNA form, the CDR3 reads TGTGCCAGCAGCCTAGGAGTTATGACCACTGAAGCTTTCTTT. The encoded protein is CASSLGVMTTEAFF.

The CDR3 sequence is CATKGGEQFF. DNA of the CDR3: TGTGCCACCAAGGGTGGTGAGCAGTTCTTC. This sequence joins TRBV6-5 and TRBJ2-1; no firm D call. The CDR3 is 10 amino acids. CDR1 is MNHEY and CDR2 is SVGAGI in the germline V gene. V was shortened by 10 bases and J by 9 bases, with 10 bases between the two germline ends.

The chain has TRBV19 and TRBJ2-3; D is perhaps TRBD1 (5 bases). The germline CDR1 and CDR2 sequences are LNHDA and SQIVND (reference sequence). The CDR3 is 15 residues long. V lost 7 bases and J 1 base, leaving 15 bases between the germline ends. CDR3 bases: TGTGCCAGTACTCTCAGGGTATCGGGCACAGATACGCAGTATTTT. Translation gives CASTLRVSGTDTQYF.

This sequence joins TRBV7-9 and TRBJ2-7, with D hard to call. The germline V and J ends were trimmed by 6 bases and 2 bases, with 8 bases remaining between them. In germline, CDR1 is SEHNR, CDR2 FQNEAQ (reference sequence). The CDR3 runs to 12 residues. For the CDR3, the DNA is TGTGCCAGCAGAAAAGGAGCCTACGAGCAGTACTTC. Amino acids: CASRKGAYEQYF.

The chain carries TRBV2 and TRBJ2-2; TRBD2 matches 14 bases. V lost 8 bases to trimming and J lost 7 bases; unmatched junction nucleotides: 12. The CDR3 sequence is 17 residues long. The germline V gene encodes CDR1 SNHLY and CDR2 FYNNEI. CDR3 sequence: CASGYSGLAGVVGELFF. CDR3 nucleotides: TGTGCCAGCGGCTATTCGGGACTAGCGGGAGTGGTCGGGGAGCTGTTTTTT.

The count of this clone is one. V and J are TRBV27 and TRBJ2-7; no clear D. The germline gives CDR1 MNHEY, CDR2 SMNVEV (reference sequence). V lost 5 bases to trimming and J lost 1 base, with 15 bases between them. This CDR3 region has 15 residues. DNA for the CDR3: TGTGCCAGCAGTCCCACCTGGGTGGGGTCCTACGAGCAGTACTTC. It translates to CASSPTWVGSYEQYF.

Only one count was recorded for this clone. The chain is built from TRBV2 and TRBJ2-3, with D unresolved. CDR1 is SNHLY, CDR2 FYNNEI, per germline. The CDR3 totals 14 residues. The V and J ends lost 5 bases and 2 bases respectively, with 11 bases between them. CDR3 in amino acids: CASSPSRITDTQYF. The CDR3 DNA follows: TGTGCCAGCAGTCCCAGCAGGATCACAGATACGCAGTATTTT.

The chain couples TRBV18 to TRBJ2-2; 7 bases map to TRBD1. Unmatched junction bases numbered 13, after V lost 4 bases and J lost 5 bases. The CDR3 is 17 residues long. In germline, CDR1 is KGHSH, CDR2 LQKENI. The CDR3 nucleotides are TGTGCCAGCTCACTTGACAGGGATCGACGTTATACCGGGGAGCTGTTTTTT. It codes for CASSLDRDRRYTGELFF.

The V call is TRBV30, the J call TRBJ1-2, with D hard to call. The CDR3 is made up of 12 amino acids. CDR1 and CDR2 from the germline V gene are GTSNPN and SVGIG (reference sequence). V gave up 0 bases and J gave up 8 bases, with 10 bases separating them. The CDR3 DNA reads TGTGCCTGGAGTGTACGAGGGCACGGCTACACCTTC. Encoded protein: CAWSVRGHGYTF.

The CDR3 nucleotides read TGTGCCAGCAGTATCAGGGGGTTCGGTGAAGCTTTCTTT. It specifies CASSIRGFGEAFF. This chain joins TRBV27 and TRBJ1-1; 7 nucleotides match TRBD1. The germline gives CDR1 MNHEY, CDR2 SMNVEV (reference sequence). V lost 5 bases to trimming and J lost 7 bases; unmatched junction nucleotides: 7. This CDR3 region has 13 residues.

The V call is TRBV15, the J call TRBJ1-4, with D perhaps TRBD1 (6 bases). The germline V gene has CDR1 LNHNV and CDR2 YYDKDF (reference sequence). The CDR3 is 16 amino acids. The V end lost 0 bases, the J end lost 7 bases, and 15 bases lay between the germline ends. CDR3 sequence reads: CATSRDLAGQTEKLFF. The CDR3, as DNA: TGTGCCACCAGCAGAGATTTAGCGGGACAAACTGAAAAACTGTTTTTT.